Listed below are T cell receptor beta chains from one sample, sequenced in a study of blood T cell repertoires in COVID-19. Clones were read by immunoSEQ multiplex PCR, and TCRdb kept only the in-frame ones, dropping some. The sample lists about 290,000 clones, under 90% occurring once. Sequences were obtained from peripheral blood. Receptors originate from a woman aged 40 to 55 who had recovered from COVID-19. The CDR3 runs from the conserved cysteine through the conserved F or W. The D gene is left open where the match is weak. The listing skips clone size in some rows; elsewhere it reads once, few, many or a size class.

D gene	clone size	J gene	V gene	CDR3 DNA	CDR3 protein
TRBD2	-	TRBJ2-1	TRBV4-1	TGCGCCAGCAGCCCCCGAACTAGCGGGAGCCCCTACAATGAGCAGTTCTTC	CASSPRTSGSPYNEQFF
-	-	TRBJ2-7	TRBV5-5	TGTGCTAGCAGCTTGCAGGGCAGTGACCTATACGAGCAGTACTTC	CASSLQGSDLYEQYF
-	-	TRBJ2-3	TRBV5-1	TGCGCCAGCAGTCTGGGACAAGGCTACACAGATACGCAGTATTTT	CASSLGQGYTDTQYF
TRBD1	-	TRBJ1-2	TRBV6-2/TRBV6-3	TGTGCCAGCAGTTACGGCGGGACAGGGCGCCAGATTAACTATGGCTACACCTTC	CASSYGGTGRQINYGYTF
TRBD2	-	TRBJ2-7	TRBV11-3	TGTGCCAGCAGCGAAGGACTAGGTTGGTACTTC	CASSEGLGWYF
-	-	TRBJ2-7	TRBV4-1	TGCGCCAGCAGCCAAGCCTGGGCTTCGGACTACGAGCAGTACTTC	CASSQAWASDYEQYF
-	-	TRBJ2-1	TRBV5-1	TGCGCCAGCAGCTTAAGCACTAGCTCCGATGGCAATGAGCAGTTCTTC	CASSLSTSSDGNEQFF
-	-	TRBJ2-1	TRBV29-1	TGCAGCGTTGTCCCGTACAATGAGCAGTTCTTC	CSVVPYNEQFF
TRBD1	-	TRBJ1-5	TRBV10-3	TGTGCCATCAGTGAAGGGACAGGGAGCAGTCAGCCCCAGCATTTT	CAISEGTGSSQPQHF
-	-	TRBJ2-5	TRBV28	TGTGCCAGCAGTAGGGGCCAAGAGACCCAGTACTTC	CASSRGQETQYF
TRBD2	-	TRBJ2-2	TRBV11-2	TGTGCCAGCAGCTTAGAAGGACTAGCCTTCTCCGGGGAGCTGTTTTTT	CASSLEGLAFSGELFF
-	-	TRBJ2-1	TRBV5-1	TGCGCCAGCAGCTTGGCGGCGGACAATGAGCAGTTCTTC	CASSLAADNEQFF
TRBD1	-	TRBJ1-4	TRBV6-1	TGTGCCAGCAGTGAGGGGACAGCAACTAATGAAAAACTGTTTTTT	CASSEGTATNEKLFF
-	-	TRBJ2-3	TRBV7-9	TGTGCCAGCAGCTTAGTGTCGGGAACGGTAGATACGCAGTATTTT	CASSLVSGTVDTQYF
-	-	TRBJ1-4	TRBV11-2	TGTGCCAGCAGCTCAACTGCAACTAATGAAAAACTGTTTTTT	CASSSTATNEKLFF
TRBD1	-	TRBJ1-3	TRBV30	TGTGCCTGGAGTCCCCTAAGGGACAGGTCGTACACCATATATTTT	CAWSPLRDRSYTIYF
TRBD2	-	TRBJ2-7	TRBV28	TGTGCCAGCAGTTCTCAGGGAGGGGCTCTCGAGCAGTACTTC	CASSSQGGALEQYF
-	-	TRBJ1-1	TRBV28	TGTGCCAGCAGTTCACAGGGGAACACTGAAGCTTTCTTT	CASSSQGNTEAFF
TRBD2	-	TRBJ2-1	TRBV24-1	TGTGCCACTCATAGCGGGAGGGGGGGGTACAATGAGCAGTTCTTC	CATHSGRGGYNEQFF
TRBD2	-	TRBJ2-2	TRBV11-3	TGTGCCAGCAGCCATGGACTAGCGGGACCCGGGGAGCTGTTTTTT	CASSHGLAGPGELFF
TRBD1	-	TRBJ1-6	TRBV20-1	TGCAGTGCTAGTGCTGGGACAGGGGGCTCGGTATGGAATTCACCCCTCCACTTT	CSASAGTGGSVWNSPLHF
-	-	TRBJ2-2	TRBV4-1	TGCGCCAGCAGCCCACTAGAGCACACCGGGGAGCTGTTTTTT	CASSPLEHTGELFF
-	many	TRBJ2-4	TRBV14	TGTGCCAGCAGCCGTGCAGCCGGCCGAGGAAACATTCAGTACTTC	CASSRAAGRGNIQYF
TRBD1	-	TRBJ1-2	TRBV7-9	TGTGCCAGCAGCTTAACCGGACAGGGGCATGGCTACACCTTC	CASSLTGQGHGYTF
-	-	TRBJ1-1	TRBV5-1	TGCGCCAGCAGCACGGTTGGGGCGAACACTGAAGCTTTCTTT	CASSTVGANTEAFF
TRBD2	-	TRBJ2-7	TRBV15	TGTGCCACCAGCAGAGGGGGGACTAGCTCCTACGAGCAGTACTTC	CATSRGGTSSYEQYF
-	-	TRBJ1-2	TRBV28	TGTGCCAGCAGTCATCTTATCTCGGACTATGGCTACACCTTC	CASSHLISDYGYTF
-	-	TRBJ2-7	TRBV6-6	TGTGCCAGCAGTTATGGAGAGGTCTACGAGCAGTACTTC	CASSYGEVYEQYF
TRBD2	-	TRBJ2-5	TRBV28	TGTGCCAGCAGTTTACAGACTAGCGTAGTCACCCAGTACTTC	CASSLQTSVVTQYF